This T cell receptor (beta chain) was sequenced during a study of blood T cell repertoires in COVID-19. Study at large: Spain, Italy and the United States supplied samples that represented acute and convalescent COVID-19. PBMCs, B-cell-depleted T cells, or T cells were the source of the cDNA or gDNA that made up the material.

CDR3 length: 14 amino acids. J was trimmed by 10 bases and V by 6 bases; bases with no gene match: 14. From germline, CDR1 is MNHEY and CDR2 SVGAGI. Per the original data handling: How many nucleated cells were present was estimated from reference gene primer amplification. Sequencing was performed with immunoSEQ multiplex PCR; in TCRdb, only in-frame clones are kept and a portion is missing. Clonal size and the V and J genes are those of that table, whereas D and trimming came from the DNA. The sample holds some 250,000 clones; approximately 80% are singletons and the top ten take 25% to 35%. This clone was seen just once.

The rearrangement uses TRBV6-5 and TRBJ1-1, with TRBD1 matching 7 bases. The receptor was isolated from a man aged 35 to 55 with acute or convalescent COVID-19. The sequenced sample consisted of peripheral blood. The CDR3 region is CASRPYFDREVAFF. CDR3 bases: TGTGCCAGCAGACCCTATTTCGACAGGGAGGTAGCTTTCTTT.